This T cell receptor (beta chain) was sequenced during a study of Ad26.COV2.S vaccination and SARS-CoV-2 variants (dated by TCRdb to 2020 to 2023). The study in broad terms: Donors in the vaccine arm were drawn from COV1001, a multicentre, randomized, double-blind, placebo-controlled phase I-IIa trial testing Ad26.COV2.S in healthy adults. Dosing of Ad26.COV2.S was intramuscular, at either 5x10^10 or 1x10^11 viral particles, delivered as one shot or as two shots spaced 56 days apart. TCRbeta repertoire sequencing was used to assess the specificity and breadth of SARS-CoV-2-reactive T cell receptors after Ad26.COV2.S vaccination. A total of 32 samples were included in the TCR-sequenced set, comprising around 20 Ad26.COV2.S vaccine recipients, 5 placebo recipients and 8 SARS-CoV-2 convalescent individuals. Participants in the trial were split at random into five groups of five each, receiving low-dose or high-dose Ad26.COV2.S once or twice, or else placebo on both occasions. Throughout the experiments and outcome assessment, investigators stayed blinded to trial group allocation.

There are 14 amino acids in the CDR3, from cysteine to phenylalanine inclusive. The kept DNA is CDR3 alone, 42 bases in frame from the first base. The germline V gene provides CDR1 SNHLY and CDR2 FYNNEI. V has 6 bases trimmed and J has 8 bases trimmed; junction bases matching no gene number 8. Study-wide conclusions, independent of this receptor: The authors noted that the TCR breadth and depth analyses may have underestimated total T cell responses. Vaccine and placebo recipients had similar non-spike TCR breadth, a finding consistent with the vaccine containing only spike. The study lacked the statistical power to compare responses across vaccine doses or regimens. After vaccination, substantial breadth of spike-specific CD8+ and CD4+ T cell responses was reported. Higher spike-specific TCR breadth was observed in Ad26.COV2.S recipients than in placebo recipients (P = 0.0014).

As regards this clone: Its antigen has not been determined. No qualities accompany the bases; no much larger clone lies one base away.

TCRbeta CDR3 regions were sequenced with the immunoSEQ Assay. After extraction, genomic DNA underwent amplification by bias-controlled multiplex PCR, followed by high-throughput sequencing. The published analysis was carried out like this. To quantify the absolute abundance of every unique TCRbeta CDR3 region, sequences were collapsed and filtered. T cell fraction was estimated by normalizing TCRbeta template counts to usable DNA, with usable DNA measured through amplification of reference genes found in all nucleated cells. Repertoire TCRs were annotated as SARS-CoV-2-specific by exact matching of V gene, CDR3 amino acid sequence and J gene to a known reactive TCR set. MIRA supplied the reference SARS-CoV-2 TCR set, which was filtered for enrichment in COVID-19-positive ImmuneCODE repertoires so that public or cross-reactive TCRs were removed. Drawing on the MIRA antigens, annotated TCRs were analysed further at the level of specific ORF or position within ORF. Depth was the summed frequency of annotated unique rearrangements, while breadth was defined as annotated unique rearrangements over total unique productive rearrangements. TCR breadth was compared between groups using two-sided Wilcoxon rank-sum tests. The source is immuneACCESS, and TCRdb retained only in-frame sequences with V and J called. Part of the clones is not carried over; for the studies checked, unresolved V genes explain less than half of this, and the remainder is unexplained. V, J and clone size are those of that table, while D and trimming were read from the DNA. This sample lists around 400,000 clones; roughly 80% were detected once. Just under 7.5% of the sample is taken by the ten largest.

Sample treatment or condition, as interpreted from the label and publication: some 20 received Ad26.COV2.S at low or high dose, single or two shots; 5 received placebo; per-sample allocation not given. For vaccine and placebo recipients, repertoires were sequenced using samples collected on day 63 after the first injection. Cohort 1b enrolled 25 or so adults aged 18-55 years at a single site in Boston, USA, between 29 July and 7 August 2020. Ad26.COV2.S consisted of a replication-incompetent adenovirus type 26 vector by which a prefusion-stabilized SARS-CoV-2 spike protein from the original Wuhan strain was expressed.

Specimen: peripheral blood, collected in a trial of Ad26.COV2.S vaccine versus placebo. The sequence links TRBV2 to TRBJ1-2; TRBD1 matches 11 bases in the middle. This receptor was identified in a person aged 18-65 years who received the Ad26.COV2.S COVID-19 vaccine or a placebo. The encoded CDR3 is CASSEDRGPWGYTF. The DNA is TGTGCCAGCAGCGAGGACAGGGGGCCTTGGGGCTACACCTTC.